One and the same sample provided the 7 T cell receptor beta chains below, sequenced in a study of healthy donors' naive CD4 and CD8 T cells. A linear amplification protocol produced the TCR libraries from around 510 ng of total RNA. One entry per CDR3 protein, called by TCRdb with MiXCR from the reads. The top ten hold about 2.1% of the sample, which has around 180,000 distinct CDR3 sequences, 65% to 80% seen once. The sequenced material came from naive CD4+ and CD8+ T cells sorted from blood, pooled from several donors. The origin of the receptors is a pool of human donors in good health; the sample pools cells from several healthy donors.

The gene calls are TRBV29-1 and TRBJ2-1, with D tentatively TRBD1 (5 bases). Trimming shortened V by 5 bases and J by 3 bases, and 11 bases separated the two germline ends. Germline assignment: CDR1 SQVTM and CDR2 ANQGSEA. The CDR3 runs to 13 residues. The CDR3 bases are TGCAGCGTTAGTAGGCAGGGCTACAATGAGCAGTTCTTC. Its translation: CSVSRQGYNEQFF.

This clonotype appeared once. CDR3 loop: CSVEDVREASSYNEQFF. The CDR3 nucleotides are TGCAGCGTTGAAGATGTTCGGGAAGCTAGCTCCTACAATGAGCAGTTCTTC. The chain couples TRBV29-1 to TRBJ2-1, with D possibly being TRBD2 (5 bases). CDR1 is SQVTM and CDR2 is ANQGSEA in the germline V gene. V was cut by 0 bases and J by 0 bases, with 15 bases left in between. This CDR3 spans 17 amino acids.

The genes are TRBV6-2 or TRBV6-3 and TRBJ2-1; D is uncertain. The CDR3 consists of 14 residues. Germline values: CDR1 MNHEY, CDR2 SVGEGT. The V end lost 0 bases, the J end lost 2 bases, and 5 bases lay between the germline ends. The CDR3 DNA reads as TGTGCCAGCAGTTACTCGAACCCCTACAATGAGCAGTTCTTC. This translates into CASSYSNPYNEQFF.

This clonotype has more than one count but fewer than ten. The chain combines TRBV29-1 with TRBJ1-2; D ambiguous. Germline CDR1 SQVTM, CDR2 ANQGSEA. CDR3 size: 11 residues. V was shortened by 1 base and J by 8 bases, with 8 bases between the two germline ends. The CDR3 loop is CSVEGTHGYTF. The DNA for the CDR3 is TGCAGCGTTGAAGGGACTCACGGCTACACCTTC.

A single count supports this clonotype. A junction end diverges from the germline sequence, so it may reflect a read error. This sequence joins TRBV5-4 and TRBJ1-6; D is undetermined. Germline V gene lookup returns CDR1 SGHNT and CDR2 YYREEE (reference sequence). The CDR3 extends over 10 amino acids. The CDR3 protein is CASSLVTSSF. CDR3 DNA sequence: TGTGCCAGCAGCTTGGTCACCTCGAGCTTT. Using reference TRBV5-4 and TRBJ1-6 for the parts outside the CDR3, the full variable domain is ETGVTQSPTHLIKTRGQQVTLRCSSQSGHNTVSWYQQALGQGPQFIFQYYREEENGRGNFPPRFSGLQFPNYSSELNVNALELDDSALYLCASSLVTSSFGNGTRLTVT.

This clonotype was recorded once. This sequence joins TRBV11-2 and TRBJ2-2; a possible D gene is TRBD1 (6 bases). CDR3 length equals 17 residues. CDR1 SGHAT and CDR2 FQNNGV come from the germline V gene. V lost 0 bases, J lost 5 bases, and 16 bases lay in between. The CDR3 here is CASSLDRPGDRTGELFF. The CDR3 DNA reads as TGTGCCAGCAGCTTAGATCGGCCAGGGGACCGGACCGGGGAGCTGTTTTTT.

This chain links TRBV20-1 with TRBJ1-5; possible D gene TRBD1, 6 bases. The CDR3 spans 14 residues. The V end lost 6 bases, the J end lost 1 base, and 13 bases lay between the germline ends. Germline lookup yields CDR1 DFQATT and CDR2 SNEGSKA (reference sequence). The CDR3 here is CSASTGWSNQPQHF. The DNA of the CDR3 is TGCAGTGCCAGCACAGGGTGGAGCAATCAGCCCCAGCATTTT.